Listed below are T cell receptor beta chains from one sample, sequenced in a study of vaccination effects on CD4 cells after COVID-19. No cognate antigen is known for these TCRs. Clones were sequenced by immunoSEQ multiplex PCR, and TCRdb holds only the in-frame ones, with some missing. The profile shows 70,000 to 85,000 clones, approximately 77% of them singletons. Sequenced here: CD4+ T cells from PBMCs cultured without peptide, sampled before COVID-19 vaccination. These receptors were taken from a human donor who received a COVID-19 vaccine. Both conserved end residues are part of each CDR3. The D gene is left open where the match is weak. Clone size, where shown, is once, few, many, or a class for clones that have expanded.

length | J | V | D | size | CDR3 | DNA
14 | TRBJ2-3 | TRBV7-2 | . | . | CASSSARGMDTQYF | TGTGCCAGCAGCTCCGCCAGGGGTATGGATACGCAGTATTTT
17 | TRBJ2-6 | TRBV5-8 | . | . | CASSLEGRFSGANVLTF | TGTGCCAGCAGCTTGGAGGGACGATTTTCTGGGGCCAACGTCCTGACTTTC
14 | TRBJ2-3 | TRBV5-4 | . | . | CASSLSWSTDTQYF | TGTGCCAGCAGCTTGAGTTGGAGCACAGATACGCAGTATTTT
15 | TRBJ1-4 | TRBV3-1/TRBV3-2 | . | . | CASSQAGEGDEKLFF | TGTGCCAGCAGCCAAGCAGGGGAGGGGGATGAAAAACTGTTTTTT
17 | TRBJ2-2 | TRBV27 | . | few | CARLAGPEFSNTGELFF | TGTGCCAGATTGGCAGGGCCGGAATTTTCGAACACCGGGGAGCTGTTTTTT
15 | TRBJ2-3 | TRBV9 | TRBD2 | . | CASSVASGVTDTQYF | TGTGCCAGCAGCGTAGCTAGCGGAGTCACAGATACGCAGTATTTT
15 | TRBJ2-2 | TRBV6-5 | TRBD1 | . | CASRTGQGVIGELFF | TGTGCCAGCAGGACGGGACAGGGGGTCATAGGGGAGCTGTTTTTT
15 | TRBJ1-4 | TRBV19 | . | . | CASNQAGGTAEKLFF | TGTGCCAGTAACCAGGCTGGGGGAACGGCTGAAAAACTGTTTTTT
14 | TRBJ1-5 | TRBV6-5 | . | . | CASSLAPSNQPQHF | TGTGCCAGCAGTCTTGCGCCGAGTAATCAGCCCCAGCATTTT
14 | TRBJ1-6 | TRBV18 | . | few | CASSPTAGNSPLHF | TGTGCCAGCTCACCGACAGCCGGTAATTCACCCCTCCACTTT
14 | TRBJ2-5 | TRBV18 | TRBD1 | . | CASSPATGMETQYF | TGTGCCAGCTCACCAGCGACAGGGATGGAGACCCAGTACTTC
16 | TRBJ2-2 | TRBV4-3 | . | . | CASSQSGGLDTGELFF | TGCGCCAGCAGCCAAAGTGGGGGTCTCGACACCGGGGAGCTGTTTTTT
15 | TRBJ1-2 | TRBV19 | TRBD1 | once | CASSADRGLFYGYTF | TGTGCCAGTAGTGCGGACAGGGGGCTTTTCTATGGCTACACCTTC
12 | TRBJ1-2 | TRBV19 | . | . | CASSIWAGGYTF | TGTGCCAGTAGTATTTGGGCAGGCGGCTACACCTTC
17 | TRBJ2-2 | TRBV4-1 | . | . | CASSRGLGTSNTGELFF | TGCGCCAGCAGCCGTGGCCTAGGGACATCTAACACCGGGGAGCTGTTTTTT
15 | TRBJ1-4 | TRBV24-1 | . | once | CATSDSGLPKEKLFF | TGTGCCACCAGTGATTCGGGGCTTCCTAAGGAAAAACTGTTTTTT
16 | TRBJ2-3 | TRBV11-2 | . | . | CASSLVWSTTTDTQYF | TGTGCCAGCAGCTTAGTGTGGTCGACCACCACAGATACGCAGTATTTT
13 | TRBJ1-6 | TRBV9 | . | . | CASSPTGDSPLHF | TGTGCCAGCAGCCCAACAGGCGATTCACCCCTCCACTTT
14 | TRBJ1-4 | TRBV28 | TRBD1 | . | CASSFRDRGEKLFF | TGTGCCAGCAGTTTCCGGGACAGGGGTGAAAAACTGTTTTTT
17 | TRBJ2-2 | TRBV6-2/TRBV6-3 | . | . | CASSYSSGTGDTGELFF | TGTGCCAGCAGTTACTCGAGCGGAACAGGCGATACCGGGGAGCTGTTTTTT
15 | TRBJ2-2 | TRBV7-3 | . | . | CASSPGGSNTGELFF | TGTGCCAGCAGCCCCGGCGGCAGCAACACCGGGGAGCTGTTTTTT
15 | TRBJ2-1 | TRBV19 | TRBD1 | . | CASSIGGTGYYEQFF | TGTGCCAGTAGTATCGGCGGGACAGGGTATTATGAGCAGTTCTTC
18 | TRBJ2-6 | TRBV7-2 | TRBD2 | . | CASSLRQRGSSGANVLTF | TGTGCCAGCAGCTTAAGACAGCGGGGGAGCTCTGGGGCCAACGTCCTGACTTTC
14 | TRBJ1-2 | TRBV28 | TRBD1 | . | CASTSQGISDGYTF | TGTGCCAGCACCTCACAGGGGATTTCGGACGGCTACACCTTC
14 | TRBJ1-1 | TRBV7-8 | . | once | CASSLGLGGDEAFF | TGTGCCAGCAGCTTAGGGTTGGGAGGGGATGAAGCTTTCTTT
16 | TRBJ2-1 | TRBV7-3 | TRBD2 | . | CASSPFGGLAGNEQFF | TGTGCCAGCAGCCCTTTCGGAGGACTAGCGGGGAATGAGCAGTTCTTC
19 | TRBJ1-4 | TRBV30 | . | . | CAWSVTWTVMSCTNEKLFF | TGTGCCTGGAGTGTAACCTGGACAGTAATGTCGTGTACTAATGAAAAACTGTTTTTT
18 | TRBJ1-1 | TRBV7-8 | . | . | CASSLVFRGAGFTTEAFF | TGTGCCAGCAGCTTAGTGTTTAGGGGTGCTGGCTTTACCACTGAAGCTTTCTTT
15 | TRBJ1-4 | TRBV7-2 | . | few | CASSRLGGGGEKLFF | TGTGCCAGCAGCCGTTTGGGGGGCGGAGGCGAAAAACTGTTTTTT
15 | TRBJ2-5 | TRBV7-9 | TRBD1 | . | CASSWGTGGRETQYF | TGTGCCAGCAGCTGGGGGACAGGGGGCCGGGAGACCCAGTACTTC
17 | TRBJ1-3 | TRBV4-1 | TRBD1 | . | CASSQVGQGAAGNTIYF | TGCGCCAGCAGCCAAGTCGGGCAGGGGGCAGCAGGAAACACCATATATTTT
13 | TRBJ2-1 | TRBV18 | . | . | CASSPPGRNEQFF | TGTGCCAGCTCACCACCAGGGAGAAATGAGCAGTTCTTC
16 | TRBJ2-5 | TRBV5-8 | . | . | CASSLGPAGGQETQYF | TGTGCCAGCAGCCTGGGCCCCGCAGGGGGGCAAGAGACCCAGTACTTC
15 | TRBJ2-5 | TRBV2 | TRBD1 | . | CASRKTGTGEETQYF | TGTGCCAGCAGGAAGACCGGGACAGGGGAAGAGACCCAGTACTTC
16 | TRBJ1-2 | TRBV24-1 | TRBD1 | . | CATSAAGGLNPYGYTF | TGTGCCACCAGTGCCGCAGGGGGACTGAATCCCTATGGCTACACCTTC
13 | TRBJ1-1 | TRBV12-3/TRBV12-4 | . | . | CASSFSMNTEAFF | TGTGCCAGCAGTTTTTCCATGAACACTGAAGCTTTCTTT
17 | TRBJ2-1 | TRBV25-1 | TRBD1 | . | CASSGSTGGGLYNEQFF | TGTGCCAGCAGTGGATCGACAGGGGGAGGTCTTTACAATGAGCAGTTCTTC